This T cell receptor (beta chain) is drawn from a study of CD8 T cells in Susac syndrome. Study-level information: At the time their blood was drawn, patients with Susac syndrome were either therapy-naive, on corticosteroids (with some of them also receiving intravenous immunoglobulin), or on intravenous immunoglobulin alone.

V dropped 4 bases and J dropped 6; count of bases not matched to a gene: 2. The CDR3 extends over 13 amino acids. Germline-derived CDR1 and CDR2 are SGHAT and FQNNGV. After extraction with the RNeasy kit, roughly 0.45 to 1 ug of the RNA was reverse transcribed using random hexamers. In TCRdb, the immunoSEQ multiplex PCR reads were re-called with MiXCR into one record per CDR3 protein. The table lists about 130,000 distinct CDR3 sequences, 90% to 95% of them singletons. FACS enriched CD8+ TEMRA cells, while bulk CD8+ and CD4+ were negatively isolated. The sample comprised CD8+ T cells from PBMCs. The TCR comes from a human donor with Susac syndrome. J is TRBJ2-2 and V is TRBV11-2; 7 bases map to TRBD1. For the CDR3, the DNA is TGTGCCAGCAGCTCAGGGGGTCCCGGGGAGCTGTTTTTT. Translated, it gives CASSSGGPGELFF.